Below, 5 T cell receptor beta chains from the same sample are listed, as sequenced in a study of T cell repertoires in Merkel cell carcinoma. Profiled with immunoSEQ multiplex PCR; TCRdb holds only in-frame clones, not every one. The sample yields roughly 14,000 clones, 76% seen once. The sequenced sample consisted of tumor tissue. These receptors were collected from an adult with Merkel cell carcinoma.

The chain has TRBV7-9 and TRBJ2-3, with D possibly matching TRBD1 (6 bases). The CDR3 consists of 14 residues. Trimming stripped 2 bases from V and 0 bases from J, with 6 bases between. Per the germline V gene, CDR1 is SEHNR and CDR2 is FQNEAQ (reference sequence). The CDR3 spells CASSLRGSTDTQYF. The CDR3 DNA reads TGTGCCAGCAGCTTAAGGGGGAGCACAGATACGCAGTATTTT.

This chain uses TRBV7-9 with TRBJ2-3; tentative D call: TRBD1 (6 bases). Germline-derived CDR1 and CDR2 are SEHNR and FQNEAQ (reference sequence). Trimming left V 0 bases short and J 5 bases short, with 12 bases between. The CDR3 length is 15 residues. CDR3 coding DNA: TGTGCCAGCAGCTTAGCGGCGACAGGAGAAGATACGCAGTATTTT. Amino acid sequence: CASSLAATGEDTQYF.

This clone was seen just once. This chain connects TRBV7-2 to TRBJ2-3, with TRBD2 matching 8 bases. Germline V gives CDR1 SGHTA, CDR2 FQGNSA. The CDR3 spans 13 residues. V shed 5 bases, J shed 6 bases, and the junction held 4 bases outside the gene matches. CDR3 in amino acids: CASSGRGADTQYF. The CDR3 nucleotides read TGTGCCAGCAGCGGGCGGGGGGCGGATACGCAGTATTTT.

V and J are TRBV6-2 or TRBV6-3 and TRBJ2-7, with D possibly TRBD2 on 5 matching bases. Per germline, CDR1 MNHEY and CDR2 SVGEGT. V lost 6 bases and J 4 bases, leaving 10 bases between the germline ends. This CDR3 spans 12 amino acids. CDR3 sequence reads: CASSLDSYEQYF. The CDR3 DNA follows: TGTGCCAGCAGCCTGGACTCTTACGAGCAGTACTTC.

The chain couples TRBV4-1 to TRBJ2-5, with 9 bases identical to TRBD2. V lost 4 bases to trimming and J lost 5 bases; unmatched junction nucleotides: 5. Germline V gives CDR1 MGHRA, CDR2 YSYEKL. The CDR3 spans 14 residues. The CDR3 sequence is CASSLSGLAETQYF. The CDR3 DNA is TGCGCCAGCAGCCTTTCGGGACTAGCTGAGACCCAGTACTTC.